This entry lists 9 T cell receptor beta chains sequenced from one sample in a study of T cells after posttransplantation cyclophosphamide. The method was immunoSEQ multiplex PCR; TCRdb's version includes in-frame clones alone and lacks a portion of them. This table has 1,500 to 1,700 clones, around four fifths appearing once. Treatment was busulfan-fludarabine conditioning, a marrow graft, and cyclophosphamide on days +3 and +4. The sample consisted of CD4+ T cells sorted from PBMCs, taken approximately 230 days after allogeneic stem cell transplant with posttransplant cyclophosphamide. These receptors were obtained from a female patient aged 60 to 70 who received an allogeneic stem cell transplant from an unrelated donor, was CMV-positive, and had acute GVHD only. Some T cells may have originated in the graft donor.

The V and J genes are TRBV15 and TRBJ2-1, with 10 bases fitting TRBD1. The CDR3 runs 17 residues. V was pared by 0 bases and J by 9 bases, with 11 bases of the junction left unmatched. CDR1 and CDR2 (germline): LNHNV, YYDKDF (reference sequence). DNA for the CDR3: TGTGCCACCAGCAGAGAGCCGACCGGGACAGGGGTAGCTGAGCAGTTCTTC. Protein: CATSREPTGTGVAEQFF.

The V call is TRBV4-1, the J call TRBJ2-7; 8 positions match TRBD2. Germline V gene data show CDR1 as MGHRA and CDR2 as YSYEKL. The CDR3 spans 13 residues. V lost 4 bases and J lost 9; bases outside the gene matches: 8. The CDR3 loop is CASSLRGASGQYF. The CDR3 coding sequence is TGCGCCAGCAGCCTGCGGGGGGCGTCAGGGCAGTACTTC.

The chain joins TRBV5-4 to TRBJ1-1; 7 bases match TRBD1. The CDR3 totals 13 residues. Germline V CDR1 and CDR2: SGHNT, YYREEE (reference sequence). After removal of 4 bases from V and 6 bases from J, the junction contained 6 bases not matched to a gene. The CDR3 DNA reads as TGTGCCAGCAGCCGACAGGGAGGTTCTGAAGCTTTCTTT. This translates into CASSRQGGSEAFF.

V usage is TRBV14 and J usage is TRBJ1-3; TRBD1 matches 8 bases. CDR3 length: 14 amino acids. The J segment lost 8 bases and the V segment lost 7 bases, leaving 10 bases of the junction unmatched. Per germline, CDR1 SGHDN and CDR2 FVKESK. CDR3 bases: TGTGCCAGCACCTCGGACAGGGTGTCAGACACCATATATTTT. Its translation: CASTSDRVSDTIYF.

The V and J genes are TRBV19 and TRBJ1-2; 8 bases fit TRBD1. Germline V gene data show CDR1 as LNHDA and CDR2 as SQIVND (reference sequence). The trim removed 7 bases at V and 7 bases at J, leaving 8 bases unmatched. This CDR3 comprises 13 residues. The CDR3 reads CASNGAGGSGYTF. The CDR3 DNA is TGTGCCAGTAATGGGGCAGGGGGCAGTGGCTACACCTTC.

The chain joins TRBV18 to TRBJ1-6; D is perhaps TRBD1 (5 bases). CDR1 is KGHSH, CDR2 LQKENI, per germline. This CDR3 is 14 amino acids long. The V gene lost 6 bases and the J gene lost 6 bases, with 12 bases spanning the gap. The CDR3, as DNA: TGTGCCAGCTCGATGGGGCAAATTAATTCACCCCTCCACTTT. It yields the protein CASSMGQINSPLHF.

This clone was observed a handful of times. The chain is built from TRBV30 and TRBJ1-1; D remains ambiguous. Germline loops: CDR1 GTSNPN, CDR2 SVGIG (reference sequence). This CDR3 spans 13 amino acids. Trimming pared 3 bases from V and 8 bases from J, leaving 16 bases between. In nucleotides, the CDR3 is TGTGCCTGGAGGGAAACTTCAGGCAGGGAAGCTTTCTTT. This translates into CAWRETSGREAFF. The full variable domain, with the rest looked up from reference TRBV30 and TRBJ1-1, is SQTIHQWPATLVQPVGSPLSLECTVEGTSNPNLYWYRQAAGRGLQLLFYSVGIGQISSEVPQNLSASRPQDRQFILSSKKLLLSDSGFYLCAWRETSGREAFFGQGTRLTVV.

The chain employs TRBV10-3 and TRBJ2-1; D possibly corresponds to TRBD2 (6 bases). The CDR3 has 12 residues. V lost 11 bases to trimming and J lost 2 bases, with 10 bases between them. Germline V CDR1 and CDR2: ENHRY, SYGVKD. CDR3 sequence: CAGGATYNEQFF. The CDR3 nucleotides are TGTGCCGGAGGGGCTACCTACAATGAGCAGTTCTTC.

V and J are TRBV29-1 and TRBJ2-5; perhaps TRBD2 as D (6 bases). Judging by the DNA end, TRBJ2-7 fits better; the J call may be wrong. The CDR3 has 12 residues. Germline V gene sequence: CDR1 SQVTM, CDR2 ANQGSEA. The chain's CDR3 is CSVEEGRYEQYF. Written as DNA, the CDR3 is TGCAGCGTTGAGGAGGGCAGATACGAGCAGTACTTC.